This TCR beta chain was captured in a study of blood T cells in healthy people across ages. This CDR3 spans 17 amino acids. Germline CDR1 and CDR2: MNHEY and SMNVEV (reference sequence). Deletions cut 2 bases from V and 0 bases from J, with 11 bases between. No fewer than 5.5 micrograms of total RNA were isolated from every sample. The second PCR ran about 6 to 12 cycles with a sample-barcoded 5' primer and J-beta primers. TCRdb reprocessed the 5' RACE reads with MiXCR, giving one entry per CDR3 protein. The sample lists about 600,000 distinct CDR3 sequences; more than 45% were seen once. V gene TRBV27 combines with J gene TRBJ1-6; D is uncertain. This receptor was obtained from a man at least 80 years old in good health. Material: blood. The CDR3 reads CASSLTAYSSYNSPLHF. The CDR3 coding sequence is TGTGCCAGCAGTTTAACGGCGTATAGCTCCTATAATTCACCCCTCCACTTT.